The 17 T cell receptor beta chains presented below share a single source sample, sequenced in a study of shared T cell receptors in the human thymus. Method: immunoSEQ multiplex PCR; TCRdb's copy keeps in-frame clones and lacks some. The sample has almost 550,000 clones; around 82% are singletons. These same records also appear under a second study, on human thymus T cells.

The sample was thymocytes. These receptors were obtained from a boy younger than two with a congenital heart defect.

The V call is TRBV5-1, the J call TRBJ1-2; 11 nucleotides align to TRBD1. This CDR3 has 15 residues. V shed 4 bases, J shed 3 bases, and the junction held 5 bases outside the gene matches. Germline CDR1 is SGHRS and CDR2 is YFSETQ. CDR3 in amino acids: CASSGGQGGYYGYTF. The CDR3 coding sequence is TGCGCCAGCAGCGGGGGACAGGGGGGATACTATGGCTACACCTTC.

This sequence joins TRBV7-2 and TRBJ1-3; D may be TRBD1 (5 bases). CDR3 length equals 16 residues. The V gene lost 5 bases and the J gene lost 3 bases, with 17 bases spanning the gap. CDR1 and CDR2 from the germline V gene are SGHTA and FQGNSA. The DNA for the CDR3 is TGTGCCAGCAGCCCCCGGGACTTCGGTATTGGAAACACCATATATTTT. It encodes CASSPRDFGIGNTIYF.

The chain joins TRBV12-5 to TRBJ2-3, with 9 bases fitting TRBD1. Germline CDR1 and CDR2: LGHNT and FRNRAP. The CDR3 is 17 residues long. J was trimmed by 2 bases and V by 1 base; bases with no gene match: 7. The CDR3 region is CASGLALQGASTDTQYF. The CDR3 DNA is TGTGCTAGTGGTTTGGCCCTACAGGGGGCCTCCACAGATACGCAGTATTTT.

This clone was observed a single time. V gene TRBV30 combines with J gene TRBJ2-7; TRBD1 matches at 7 bases. This CDR3 comprises 13 residues. Germline V lookup: CDR1 GTSNPN, CDR2 SVGIG (reference sequence). V trimming: 2 bases; J trimming: 6 bases; junction bases outside the gene matches: 7. This CDR3 reads CAWSQGVNREQYF. The CDR3 nucleotides read TGTGCCTGGAGTCAGGGGGTCAACCGCGAGCAGTACTTC.

V is TRBV9 and J is TRBJ2-3; D gene uncertain. Trimming pared 3 bases from V and 2 bases from J, leaving 4 bases between. In germline, CDR1 is SGDLS, CDR2 YYNGEE. CDR3 length: 12 amino acids. CDR3 loop: CASSAHTDTQYF. The CDR3 coding sequence is TGTGCCAGCAGCGCCCACACAGATACGCAGTATTTT.

The chain joins TRBV28 to TRBJ1-3; TRBD1 matches 7 bases. This CDR3 comprises 16 residues. CDR1 is MDHEN and CDR2 is SYDVKM in the germline V gene. The trim removed 4 bases at V and 5 bases at J, leaving 11 bases unmatched. CDR3 nucleotides: TGTGCCAGCAGTTCACCCTACGACAGGGAGAGAAACACCATATATTTT. Translating gives CASSSPYDRERNTIYF. Filled out from reference TRBV28 and TRBJ1-3, the complete variable domain reads DVKVTQSSRYLVKRTGEKVFLECVQDMDHENMFWYRQDPGLGLRLIYFSYDVKMKEKGDIPEGYSVSREKKERFSLILESASTNQTSMYLCASSSPYDRERNTIYFGEGSWLTVV.

CDR3 nucleotides: TGCAGCGTGGAACGCGAGCAATGGGGCTACACCTTC. Translation: CSVEREQWGYTF. This sequence joins TRBV29-1 and TRBJ1-2, with unresolved D. CDR3 length: 12 amino acids. CDR1 is SQVTM, CDR2 ANQGSEA, per germline. The V end was cut by 6 bases, the J end by 8 bases, with 16 bases between.

The table lists this clone with a count of one. This rearrangement joins TRBV5-6 to TRBJ1-2, with TRBD1 matching 8 bases. The V segment lost 4 bases and the J segment 8 bases; nucleotides outside the gene matches: 4. There are 12 residues in the CDR3. Germline lookup yields CDR1 SGHDT and CDR2 YYEEEE. CDR3 loop: CASSMGQAGYTF. Written as DNA, the CDR3 is TGTGCCAGCAGCATGGGACAGGCCGGCTACACCTTC.

This clone was counted once. For the CDR3, the DNA is TGTGCCAGCACCGCGGGAGGGATGAACACTGAAGCTTTCTTT. Encoded protein: CASTAGGMNTEAFF. This chain links TRBV7-2 with TRBJ1-1, with D unclear. Germline V CDR1 and CDR2: SGHTA, FQGNSA. The CDR3 is 14 residues long. The V and J ends lost 7 bases and 0 bases respectively, with 12 bases between them.

The chain links TRBV5-4 to TRBJ1-1; 8 positions agree with TRBD1. Per the germline V gene, CDR1 is SGHNT and CDR2 is YYREEE (reference sequence). The trim removed 0 bases at V and 1 base at J, leaving 8 bases unmatched. This CDR3 is built from 17 residues. This CDR3 reads CASSLEQGETRNTEAFF. The CDR3 DNA sequence: TGTGCCAGCAGCTTGGAACAGGGGGAAACAAGGAACACTGAAGCTTTCTTT.

This clone occurred once. This rearrangement joins TRBV11-2 to TRBJ2-3, with TRBD2 matching over 11 bases. CDR3 size: 16 residues. Germline loops: CDR1 SGHAT, CDR2 FQNNGV. Unmatched junction bases numbered 4, after V lost 1 base and J lost 4 bases. In DNA, the CDR3 is TGTGCCAGCAGCTTAGCCCGACTAGCGGGGTCAGATACGCAGTATTTT. It is translated as CASSLARLAGSDTQYF. Filled out from reference TRBV11-2 and TRBJ2-3, the complete variable domain reads EAGVAQSPRYKIIEKRQSVAFWCNPISGHATLYWYQQILGQGPKLLIQFQNNGVVDDSQLPKDRFSAERLKGVDSTLKIQPAKLEDSAVYLCASSLARLAGSDTQYFGPGTRLTVL.

The chain has TRBV5-1 and TRBJ2-1; 11 nucleotides line up with TRBD2. The V and J ends lost 4 bases and 6 bases, in that order; junction bases with no gene match: 6. This CDR3 has 15 amino acids. Germline V gene data show CDR1 as SGHRS and CDR2 as YFSETQ. The CDR3 DNA reads as TGCGCCAGCAGCGCACTAGCGGGAGAAAGCAATGAGCAGTTCTTC. It codes for CASSALAGESNEQFF.

The gene calls are TRBV2 and TRBJ2-5; 9 nucleotides agree with TRBD2. The closer fit of TRBJ2-7 to the DNA end suggests the J call may be wrong. Germline V gene lookup returns CDR1 SNHLY and CDR2 FYNNEI. This CDR3 comprises 15 residues. The CDR3 here is CASSEASGSPYEQYF. Written as DNA, the CDR3 is TGTGCCAGCAGTGAAGCTAGCGGGAGCCCCTACGAGCAGTACTTC.

The V and J genes are TRBV30 and TRBJ1-1; TRBD1 might be the D (6 bases). CDR3 length: 17 residues. Germline V gene data show CDR1 as GTSNPN and CDR2 as SVGIG (reference sequence). V was cut by 2 bases and J by 6 bases, with 25 bases left in between. The CDR3 spells CAWSTGAYREKWAEAFF. The CDR3 coding sequence is TGTGCCTGGAGTACCGGGGCCTACAGGGAGAAATGGGCTGAAGCTTTCTTT.

V and J are TRBV4-1 and TRBJ2-3; 12 bases are shared with TRBD2. The CDR3 sequence is 18 residues long. The ends lost 3 bases at V and 3 bases at J; junction bases unmatched: 10. Germline V lookup: CDR1 MGHRA, CDR2 YSYEKL. Here the CDR3 reads CASSQDRQTSGSTDTQYF. The CDR3, as DNA: TGCGCCAGCAGCCAGGACCGCCAGACTAGCGGGAGTACAGATACGCAGTATTTT.

This chain uses TRBV11-3 with TRBJ2-7; no reliable D call. This CDR3 is 15 amino acids long. Trimming took off 5 bases at V and 2 bases at J, with 16 bases between the two ends. CDR1 is SGHNT and CDR2 is YENEEA in the germline V gene. CDR3 sequence: CASSPSLVPTYEQYF. CDR3 coding DNA: TGTGCCAGCAGCCCGTCTCTAGTCCCAACCTACGAGCAGTACTTC.

The V gene is TRBV4-1, the J gene TRBJ2-1, with 10 bases lining up with TRBD2. In germline, CDR1 is MGHRA, CDR2 YSYEKL. V shed 0 bases and J 5 bases; nucleotides not matched to a gene: 7. The CDR3 is made up of 17 amino acids. CDR3 DNA sequence: TGCGCCAGCAGCCAAGATTGGAGCGGGAGGGCCCACAATGAGCAGTTCTTC. Its protein is CASSQDWSGRAHNEQFF.